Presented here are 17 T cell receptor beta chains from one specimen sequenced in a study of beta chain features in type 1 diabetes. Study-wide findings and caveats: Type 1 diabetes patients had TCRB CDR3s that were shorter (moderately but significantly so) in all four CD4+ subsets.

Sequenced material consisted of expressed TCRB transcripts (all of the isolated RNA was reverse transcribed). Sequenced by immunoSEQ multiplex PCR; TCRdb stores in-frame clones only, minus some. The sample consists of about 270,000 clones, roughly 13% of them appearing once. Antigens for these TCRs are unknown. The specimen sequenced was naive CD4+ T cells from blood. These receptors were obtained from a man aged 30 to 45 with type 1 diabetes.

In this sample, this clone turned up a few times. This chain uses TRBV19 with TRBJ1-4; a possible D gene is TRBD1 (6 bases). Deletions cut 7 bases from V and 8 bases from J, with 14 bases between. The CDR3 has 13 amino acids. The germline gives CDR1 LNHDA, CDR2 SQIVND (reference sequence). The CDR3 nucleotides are TGTGCCAGTACCAGAACGGGACAAGAAAAACTGTTTTTT. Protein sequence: CASTRTGQEKLFF. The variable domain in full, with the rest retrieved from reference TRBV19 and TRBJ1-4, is DGGITQSPKYLFRKEGQNVTLSCEQNLNHDAMYWYRQDPGQGLRLIYYSQIVNDFQKGDIAEGYSVSREKKESFPLTVTSAQKNPTAFYLCASTRTGQEKLFFGSGTQLSVL.

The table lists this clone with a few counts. The CDR3 nucleotides are TGTGCCAGCAGCCCAGACCCGGGACTAGCCTCAGATACGCAGTATTTT. Translated: CASSPDPGLASDTQYF. This chain uses TRBV7-9 with TRBJ2-3; 9 bases line up with TRBD2. Trimming removed 5 bases from V and 4 bases from J; junction bases left unmatched: 10. The CDR3 loop spans 16 amino acids. Germline values: CDR1 SEHNR, CDR2 FQNEAQ (reference sequence).

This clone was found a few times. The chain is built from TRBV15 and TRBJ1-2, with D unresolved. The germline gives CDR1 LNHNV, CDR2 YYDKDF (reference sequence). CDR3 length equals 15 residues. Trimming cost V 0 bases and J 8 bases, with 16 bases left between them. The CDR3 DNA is TGTGCCACCAGCAGAGATTGGATGAACGGAGGGGGCTACACCTTC. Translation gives CATSRDWMNGGGYTF.

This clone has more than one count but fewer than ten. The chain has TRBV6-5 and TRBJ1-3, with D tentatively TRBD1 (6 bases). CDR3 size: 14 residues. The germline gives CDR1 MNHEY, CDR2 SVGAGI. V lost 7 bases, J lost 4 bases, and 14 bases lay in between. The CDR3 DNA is TGTGCCAGCAAATCCGGACAGTTAGGAAACACCATATATTTT. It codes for CASKSGQLGNTIYF.

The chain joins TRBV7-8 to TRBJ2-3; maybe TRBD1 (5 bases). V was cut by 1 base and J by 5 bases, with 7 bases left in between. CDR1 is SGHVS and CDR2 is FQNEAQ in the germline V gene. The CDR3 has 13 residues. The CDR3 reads CASSLGGEDTQYF. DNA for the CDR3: TGTGCCAGCAGCTTAGGGGGCGAAGATACGCAGTATTTT.

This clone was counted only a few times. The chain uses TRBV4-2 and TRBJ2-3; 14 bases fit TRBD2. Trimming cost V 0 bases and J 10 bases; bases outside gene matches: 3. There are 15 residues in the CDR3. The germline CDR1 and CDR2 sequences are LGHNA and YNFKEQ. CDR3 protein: CASSQDRTSGRPQYF. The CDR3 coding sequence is TGTGCCAGCAGCCAAGATAGGACTAGCGGGAGGCCGCAGTATTTT.

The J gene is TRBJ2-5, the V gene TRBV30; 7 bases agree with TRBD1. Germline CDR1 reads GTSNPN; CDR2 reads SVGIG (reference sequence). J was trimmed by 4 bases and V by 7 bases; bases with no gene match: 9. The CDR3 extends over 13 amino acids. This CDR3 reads CALSGTDIETQYF. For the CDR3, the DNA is TGTGCCTTATCCGGGACAGACATAGAGACCCAGTACTTC.

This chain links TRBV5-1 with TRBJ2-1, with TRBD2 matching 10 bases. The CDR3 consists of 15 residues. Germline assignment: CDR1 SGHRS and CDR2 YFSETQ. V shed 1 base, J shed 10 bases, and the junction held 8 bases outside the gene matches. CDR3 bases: TGCGCCAGCAGCTTGCCTAGCGGGAGCGGGCAGGAGCAGTTCTTC. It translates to CASSLPSGSGQEQFF.

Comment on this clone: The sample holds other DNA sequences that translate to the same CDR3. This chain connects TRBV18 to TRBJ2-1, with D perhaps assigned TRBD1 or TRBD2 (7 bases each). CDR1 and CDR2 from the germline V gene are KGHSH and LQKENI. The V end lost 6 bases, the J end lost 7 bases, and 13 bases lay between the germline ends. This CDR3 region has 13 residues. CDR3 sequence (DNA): TGTGCCAGCTCCCCAGGGGGGGGGAATGAGCAGTTCTTC. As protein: CASSPGGGNEQFF.

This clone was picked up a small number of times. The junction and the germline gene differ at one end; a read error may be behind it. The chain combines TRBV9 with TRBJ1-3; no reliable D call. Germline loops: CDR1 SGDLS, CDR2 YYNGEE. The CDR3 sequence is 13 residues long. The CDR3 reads CASTVGEGDTIYF. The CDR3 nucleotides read TGTGCCAGCACCGTAGGAGAGGGCGACACCATATATTTT.

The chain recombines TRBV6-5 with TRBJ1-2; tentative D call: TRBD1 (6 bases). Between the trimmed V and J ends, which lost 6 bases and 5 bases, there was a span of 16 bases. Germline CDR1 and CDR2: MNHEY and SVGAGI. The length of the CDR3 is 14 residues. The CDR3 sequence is CASSRNRVKYGYTF. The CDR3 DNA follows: TGTGCCAGCAGCCGGAACAGGGTGAAGTATGGCTACACCTTC.

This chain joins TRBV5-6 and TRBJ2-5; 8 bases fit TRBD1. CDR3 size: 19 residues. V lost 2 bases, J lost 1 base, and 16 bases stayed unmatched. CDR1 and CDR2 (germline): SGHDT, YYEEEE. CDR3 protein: CASSFNVAGGRLFQETQYF. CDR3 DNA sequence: TGTGCCAGCAGCTTTAACGTGGCAGGGGGCCGACTCTTCCAAGAGACCCAGTACTTC.

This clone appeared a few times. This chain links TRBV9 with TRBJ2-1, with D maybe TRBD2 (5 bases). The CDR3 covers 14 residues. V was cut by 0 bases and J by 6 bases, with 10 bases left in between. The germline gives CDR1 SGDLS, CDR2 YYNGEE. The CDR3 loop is CASSVESLGNEQFF. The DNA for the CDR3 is TGTGCCAGCAGCGTAGAATCACTAGGCAATGAGCAGTTCTTC.

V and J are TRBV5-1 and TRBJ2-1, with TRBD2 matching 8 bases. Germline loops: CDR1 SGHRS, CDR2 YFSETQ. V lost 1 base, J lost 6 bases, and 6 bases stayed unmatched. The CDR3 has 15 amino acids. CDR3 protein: CASSLSAGGPNEQFF. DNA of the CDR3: TGCGCCAGCAGCTTGAGTGCGGGGGGCCCCAATGAGCAGTTCTTC.

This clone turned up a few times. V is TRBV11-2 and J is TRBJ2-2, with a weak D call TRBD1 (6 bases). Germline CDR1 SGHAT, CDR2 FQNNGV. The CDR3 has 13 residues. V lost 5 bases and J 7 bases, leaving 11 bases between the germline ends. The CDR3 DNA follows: TGTGCCAGCAGCGCAGGGGCAGGCGGGGAGCTGTTTTTT. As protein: CASSAGAGGELFF.

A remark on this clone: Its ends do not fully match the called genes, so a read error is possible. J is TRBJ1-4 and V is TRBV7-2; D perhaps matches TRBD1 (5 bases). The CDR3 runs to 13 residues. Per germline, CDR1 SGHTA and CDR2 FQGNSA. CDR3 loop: CASSSAPRGLTIF. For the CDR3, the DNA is TGTGCCAGCAGCTCAGCCCCCCGGGGACTAACTATTTTT.

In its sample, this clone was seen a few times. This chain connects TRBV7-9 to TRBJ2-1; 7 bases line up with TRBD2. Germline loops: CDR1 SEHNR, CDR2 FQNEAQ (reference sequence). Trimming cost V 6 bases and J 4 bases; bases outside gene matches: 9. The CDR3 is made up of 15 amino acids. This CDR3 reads CASRVGGSVYNEQFF. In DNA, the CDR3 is TGTGCCAGCAGAGTAGGCGGGAGTGTGTACAATGAGCAGTTCTTC.